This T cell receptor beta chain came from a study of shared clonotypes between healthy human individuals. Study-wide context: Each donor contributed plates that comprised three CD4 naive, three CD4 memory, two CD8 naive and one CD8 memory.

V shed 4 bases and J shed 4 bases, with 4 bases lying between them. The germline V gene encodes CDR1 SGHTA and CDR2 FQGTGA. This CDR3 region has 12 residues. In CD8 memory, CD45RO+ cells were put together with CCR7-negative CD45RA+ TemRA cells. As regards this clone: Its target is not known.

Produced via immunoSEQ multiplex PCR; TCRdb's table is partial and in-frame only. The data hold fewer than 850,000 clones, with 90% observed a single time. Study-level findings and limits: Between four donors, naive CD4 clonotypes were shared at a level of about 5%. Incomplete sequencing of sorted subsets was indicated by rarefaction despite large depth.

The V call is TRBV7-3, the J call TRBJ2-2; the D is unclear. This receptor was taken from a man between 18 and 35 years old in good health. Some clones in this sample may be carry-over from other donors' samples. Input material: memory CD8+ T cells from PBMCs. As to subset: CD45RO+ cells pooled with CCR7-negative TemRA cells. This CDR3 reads CASSSPTGELFF. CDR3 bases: TGTGCCAGCAGCTCCCCCACCGGGGAGCTGTTTTTT.